This T cell receptor (beta chain) derives from a study of Ad26.COV2.S vaccination and SARS-CoV-2 variants. Assay used: immunoSEQ multiplex PCR; TCRdb lists only in-frame clones, some missing. The sample lists around 450,000 clones, roughly 91% occurring once. To note about this clone: Its antigen is unidentified.

Notes on the study in general: Similar non-spike TCR breadth was observed in recipients of vaccine and of placebo.

Germline V CDR1 and CDR2: SGHTS, YDEGEE. V shed 4 bases, J shed 4 bases, and the junction held 1 base outside the gene matches. The CDR3 has 13 residues. This sample's treatment: around 19 received Ad26.COV2.S at low or high dose, single or two shots; about 5 received placebo; per-sample allocation not given. Samples came from day 63 after the first vaccine or placebo injection. V and J are TRBV5-8 and TRBJ1-5; 8 bases line up with TRBD1. This receptor was obtained from a person aged 18 to 65 who received the Ad26.COV2.S COVID-19 vaccine or a placebo. This material consisted of peripheral blood, taken in a trial of Ad26.COV2.S vaccine versus placebo. CDR3 DNA sequence: TGTGCCAGCAGCAGGACAGGGAATCAGCCCCAGCATTTT. Translated: CASSRTGNQPQHF.